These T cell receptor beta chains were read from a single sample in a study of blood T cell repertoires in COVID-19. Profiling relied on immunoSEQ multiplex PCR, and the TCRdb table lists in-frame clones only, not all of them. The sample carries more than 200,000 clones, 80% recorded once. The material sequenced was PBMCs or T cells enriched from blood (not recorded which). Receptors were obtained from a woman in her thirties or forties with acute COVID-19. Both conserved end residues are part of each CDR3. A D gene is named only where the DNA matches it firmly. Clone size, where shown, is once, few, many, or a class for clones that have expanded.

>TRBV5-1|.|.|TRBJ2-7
CASSLTQLEFEQYF
TGCGCCAGCAGCTTGACCCAACTGGAGTTCGAGCAGTACTTC
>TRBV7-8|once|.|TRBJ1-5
CASSARDYSNQPQHF
TGTGCCAGCAGCGCCCGGGACTATAGCAATCAGCCCCAGCATTTT
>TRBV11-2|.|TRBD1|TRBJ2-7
CASRRTGVNEQYF
TGTGCCAGCAGGAGGACAGGGGTGAACGAGCAGTACTTC
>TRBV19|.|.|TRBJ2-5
CASSTQGPGETQYF
TGTGCCAGTAGTACACAGGGTCCCGGAGAGACCCAGTACTTC
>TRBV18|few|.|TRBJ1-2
CASSPLEAGLSDYGYTF
TGTGCCAGCTCACCACTGGAGGCGGGACTGTCAGATTATGGCTACACCTTC
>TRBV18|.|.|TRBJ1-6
CASSFREWYNSPLHF
TGTGCCAGCTCATTCCGGGAGTGGTATAATTCACCCCTCCACTTT
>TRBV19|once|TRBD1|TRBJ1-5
CASSIKGQGIGQPQHF
TGTGCCAGTAGTATAAAAGGACAGGGGATCGGTCAGCCCCAGCATTTT
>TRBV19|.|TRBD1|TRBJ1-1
CASSGRQGVWTEAFF
TGTGCCAGCTCCGGCCGACAGGGGGTCTGGACTGAAGCTTTCTTT
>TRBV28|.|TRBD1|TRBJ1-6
CASNLGQVGSPLHF
TGTGCCAGCAACCTCGGACAGGTCGGGTCACCCCTCCACTTT
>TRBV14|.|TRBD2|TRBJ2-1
CASSQDGLVDEQFF
TGTGCCAGCAGCCAGGACGGACTAGTTGATGAGCAGTTCTTC
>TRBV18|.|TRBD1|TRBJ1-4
CASSPGTADEKLFF
TGTGCCAGCTCACCAGGGACAGCGGATGAAAAACTGTTTTTT
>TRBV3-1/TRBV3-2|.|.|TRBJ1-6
CASSPDQGGSPLHF
TGTGCCAGCAGCCCGGACCAGGGAGGGTCACCCCTCCACTTT
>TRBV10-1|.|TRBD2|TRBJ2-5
CASSRRLGLAGDQETQYF
TGCGCCAGCAGTAGACGCCTGGGACTAGCGGGGGATCAAGAGACCCAGTACTTC
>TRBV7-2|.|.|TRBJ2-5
CASSLLGSGQETQYF
TGTGCCAGCAGCTTATTGGGGAGTGGACAAGAGACCCAGTACTTC
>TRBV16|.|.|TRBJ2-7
CASSQSRRSYEQYF
TGTGCCAGCAGCCAAAGTAGACGGAGCTACGAGCAGTACTTC
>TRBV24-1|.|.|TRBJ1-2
CATKQSKKTGSCGYTF
TGTGCCACCAAGCAATCGAAAAAAACAGGGAGTTGTGGCTACACCTTC
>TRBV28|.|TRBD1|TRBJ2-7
CASSLGDRTYEQYF
TGTGCCAGCAGTTTAGGGGACAGGACCTACGAGCAGTACTTC
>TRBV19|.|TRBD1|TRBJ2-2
CASSGTGGTGELFF
TGTGCCAGTAGTGGGACAGGGGGCACCGGGGAGCTGTTTTTT
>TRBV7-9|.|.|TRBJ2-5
CASSPLQGGWETQYF
TGTGCCAGCAGCCCGCTACAGGGCGGATGGGAGACCCAGTACTTC
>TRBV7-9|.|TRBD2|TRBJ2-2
CASSPPRLAGGGGTGELFF
TGTGCCAGCAGCCCCCCCAGACTAGCGGGAGGGGGGGGCACCGGGGAGCTGTTTTTT
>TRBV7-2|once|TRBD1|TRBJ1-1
CASSLQGAGTEAFF
TGTGCCAGCAGCTTGCAGGGGGCAGGGACTGAAGCTTTCTTT
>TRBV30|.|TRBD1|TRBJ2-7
CAWSVRQGAVEQYF
TGTGCCTGGAGTGTGAGACAGGGGGCGGTCGAGCAGTACTTC
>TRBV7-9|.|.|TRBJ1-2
CASSLDMINYGYTF
TGTGCCAGCAGCTTGGACATGATAAACTATGGCTACACCTTC
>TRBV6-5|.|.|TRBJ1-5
CASSGARGGPQHF
TGTGCCAGCTCAGGGGCCCGCGGGGGGCCCCAGCATTTT
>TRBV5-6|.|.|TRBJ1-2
CASSPPFSDYTF
TGTGCCAGCAGCCCGCCTTTTTCAGACTACACCTTC
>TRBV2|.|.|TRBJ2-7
CASSYQGNEQYF
TGTGCCAGCAGTTATCAGGGGAACGAGCAGTACTTC
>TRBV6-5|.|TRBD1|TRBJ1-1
CASSLLTGGETEAFF
TGTGCCAGCAGTCTGCTGACAGGGGGGGAAACTGAAGCTTTCTTT
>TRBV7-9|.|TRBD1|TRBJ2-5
CASSFTGGGETQYF
TGTGCCAGCAGCTTTACAGGGGGTGGAGAGACCCAGTACTTC
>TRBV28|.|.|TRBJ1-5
CASSFGNQPQHF
TGTGCCAGCAGTTTCGGGAATCAGCCCCAGCATTTT
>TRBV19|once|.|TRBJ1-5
CASRLTGSSINQPQHF
TGTGCCAGTAGGCTGACAGGTTCCAGCATCAATCAGCCCCAGCATTTT
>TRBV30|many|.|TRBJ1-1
CACERNTEAFF
TGTGCCTGTGAGAGGAACACTGAAGCTTTCTTT
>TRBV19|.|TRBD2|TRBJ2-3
CASSLRTSGATDTQYF
TGTGCCAGTAGTCTAAGGACTAGCGGGGCCACAGATACGCAGTATTTT
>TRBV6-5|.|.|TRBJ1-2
CATQQAYGYTF
TGTGCCACGCAACAGGCTTATGGCTACACCTTC
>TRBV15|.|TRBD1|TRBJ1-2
CATSREGRDRTSGYTF
TGTGCCACCAGCAGAGAGGGTAGGGACAGGACATCCGGCTACACCTTC
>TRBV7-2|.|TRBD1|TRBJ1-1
CASSLQGELNTEAFF
TGTGCCAGCAGCCTCCAGGGGGAACTGAACACTGAAGCTTTCTTT
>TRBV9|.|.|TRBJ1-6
CASSVGQPNSPLHF
TGTGCCAGCAGCGTAGGACAGCCAAATTCACCCCTCCACTTT
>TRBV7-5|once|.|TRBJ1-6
CARTDSPNSPLHF
TGTGCCAGAACCGACAGTCCTAATTCACCCCTCCACTTT
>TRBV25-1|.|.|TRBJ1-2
CASSNVAGPSPPTF
TGTGCCAGCTCTAACGTGGCAGGCCCCTCCCCCCCCACCTTC
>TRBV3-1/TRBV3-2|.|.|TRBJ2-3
CASSQGTSDTQYF
TGTGCCAGCAGCCAAGGAACTTCAGATACGCAGTATTTT
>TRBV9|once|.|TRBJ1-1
CASSALWGDAFF
TGTGCCAGCAGCGCCCTATGGGGCGACGCTTTCTTT
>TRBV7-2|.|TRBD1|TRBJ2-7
CASSLTDRVSYEQYF
TGTGCCAGCAGCTTAACCGACAGGGTCTCCTACGAGCAGTACTTC
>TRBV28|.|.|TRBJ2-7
CASSSATGLNF
TGTGCCAGCAGTTCTGCGACAGGCCTAAACTTC
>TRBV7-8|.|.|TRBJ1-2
CASSLARQGVGGYTF
TGTGCCAGCAGCTTAGCGCGGCAGGGCGTTGGAGGCTACACCTTC
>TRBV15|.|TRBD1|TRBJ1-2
CATSRDLGQGKDGYTF
TGTGCCACCAGCAGAGATCTGGGACAGGGTAAAGATGGCTACACCTTC
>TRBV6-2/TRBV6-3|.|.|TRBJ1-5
CASSIVSASNQPQHF
TGTGCCAGCAGTATAGTCTCCGCGAGCAATCAGCCCCAGCATTTT
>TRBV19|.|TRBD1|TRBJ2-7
CASSMDRDGAYEQYF
TGTGCCAGTAGTATGGACAGGGACGGAGCCTACGAGCAGTACTTC